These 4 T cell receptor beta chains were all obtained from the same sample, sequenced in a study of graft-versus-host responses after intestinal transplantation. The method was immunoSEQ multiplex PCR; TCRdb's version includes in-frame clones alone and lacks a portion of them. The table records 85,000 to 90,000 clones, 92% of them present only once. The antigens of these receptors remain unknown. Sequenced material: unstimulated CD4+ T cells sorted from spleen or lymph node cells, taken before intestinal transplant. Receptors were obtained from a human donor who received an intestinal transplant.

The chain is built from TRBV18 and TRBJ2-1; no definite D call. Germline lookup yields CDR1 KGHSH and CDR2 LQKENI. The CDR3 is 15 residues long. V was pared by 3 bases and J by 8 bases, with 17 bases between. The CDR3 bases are TGTGCCAGCTCACCTACTTCCCGGCCCGGCGATGAGCAGTTCTTC. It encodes CASSPTSRPGDEQFF.

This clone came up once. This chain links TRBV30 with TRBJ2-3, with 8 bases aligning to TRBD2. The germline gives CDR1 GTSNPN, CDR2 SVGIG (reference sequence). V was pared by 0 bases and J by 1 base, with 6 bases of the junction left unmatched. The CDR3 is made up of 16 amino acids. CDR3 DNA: TGTGCCTGGAGTGTCAGTAGCGGGGCCCGCACAGATACGCAGTATTTT. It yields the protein CAWSVSSGARTDTQYF. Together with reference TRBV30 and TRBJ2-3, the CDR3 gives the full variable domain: SQTIHQWPATLVQPVGSPLSLECTVEGTSNPNLYWYRQAAGRGLQLLFYSVGIGQISSEVPQNLSASRPQDRQFILSSKKLLLSDSGFYLCAWSVSSGARTDTQYFGPGTRLTVL.

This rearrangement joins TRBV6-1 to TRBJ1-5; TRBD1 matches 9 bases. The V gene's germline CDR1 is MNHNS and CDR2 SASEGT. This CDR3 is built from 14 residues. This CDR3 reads CANSGTGHNQPQHF. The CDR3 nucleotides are TGTGCAAACTCCGGGACAGGGCATAATCAGCCCCAGCATTTT.

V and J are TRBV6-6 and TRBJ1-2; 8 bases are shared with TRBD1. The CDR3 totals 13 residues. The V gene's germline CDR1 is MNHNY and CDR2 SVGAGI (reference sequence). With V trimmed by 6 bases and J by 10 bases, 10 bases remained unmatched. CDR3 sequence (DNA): TGTGCCAGCAGGAGTGAGGACAGGGACTTCTACACCTTC. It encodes CASRSEDRDFYTF.